The T cell receptor (beta chain) under discussion was sequenced for a study of T cells in Graves' hyperthyroidism and ophthalmopathy. From RNA transcripts, TCR beta CDR3 regions were amplified. HTBI primers were employed in a first-round RT-PCR of the TCR CDR3. TCRdb used MiXCR to reprocess the multiplex PCR reads, holding one entry per CDR3 protein. The sample lists hundreds of thousands of distinct CDR3 sequences, approximately 16% occurring once. A patient was excluded if there was uncontrolled infection, other autoimmune disease, pregnancy or lactation. Each diagnosis drew on symptoms, thyroxine, TRAb, thyroid ultrasound and orbital computed tomography findings. CDR1 is SEHNR, CDR2 FQNEAQ, per germline (reference sequence). V was pared by 2 bases and J by 8 bases, with 16 bases between. This CDR3 is built from 15 residues.

The rearrangement joins TRBV7-9 to TRBJ2-1, with D possibly TRBD2 on 5 matching bases. The sample comprised blood. This TCR was recovered from a woman aged 40 to 55 with Graves' ophthalmopathy. The CDR3 sequence: CASSLLAYTSDEQFF. The CDR3 region has the DNA TGTGCCAGCAGCTTACTAGCATACACCAGCGATGAGCAGTTCTTC. Looking up the rest from reference TRBV7-9 and TRBJ2-1 gives the full variable domain: DTGVSQNPRHKITKRGQNVTFRCDPISEHNRLYWYRQTLGQGPEFLTYFQNEAQLEKSRLLSDRFSAERPKGSFSTLEIQRTEQGDSAMYLCASSLLAYTSDEQFFGPGTRLTVL.